Presented here are 27 T cell receptor beta chains from one specimen sequenced in a study of blood T cell repertoires in COVID-19. The table came from immunoSEQ multiplex PCR; TCRdb's copy has only in-frame clones and leaves some out. The table shows 150,000 to 200,000 clones, with nearly 90% occurring only once. Sequencing was performed on peripheral blood. The receptor source for this set is a young man who had recovered from COVID-19.

The J gene is TRBJ2-1, the V gene TRBV2, with 8 bases aligning to TRBD1. The CDR3 contains 13 residues. Unmatched junction bases numbered 8, after V lost 8 bases and J lost 8 bases. Germline CDR1 is SNHLY and CDR2 is FYNNEI. The CDR3 bases are TGTGCCAGCGCAGGGGGCAAAGGCTATGAGCAGTTCTTC. It codes for CASAGGKGYEQFF.

The chain joins TRBV28 to TRBJ2-7, with D perhaps matching TRBD2 (5 bases). Germline V CDR1 and CDR2: MDHEN, SYDVKM. The CDR3 consists of 14 residues. Trimming took 7 bases from V and 2 from J, leaving 15 bases between them. The CDR3 DNA follows: TGTGCCAGCACCCTTGGGAGCGTAACCTACGAGCAGTACTTC. It encodes CASTLGSVTYEQYF.

V gene TRBV25-1 combines with J gene TRBJ1-4, with D hard to call. V dropped 6 bases and J dropped 10 bases, with 12 bases sitting between them. Germline values: CDR1 MGHDK, CDR2 SYGVNS. The CDR3 has 12 amino acids. Here the CDR3 reads CASSLNLGKLFF. The CDR3 DNA reads as TGTGCCAGCAGCCTCAACCTCGGAAAACTGTTTTTT.

The CDR3 bases are TGTGCCAGCAGTCGGTTAGAGGGCACTGAAGCTTTCTTT. Protein sequence: CASSRLEGTEAFF. The chain carries TRBV6-5 and TRBJ1-1; no clear D. Deletions cut 5 bases from V and 4 bases from J, with 11 bases between. This CDR3 has 13 residues. The germline gives CDR1 MNHEY, CDR2 SVGAGI.

V gene TRBV7-9 combines with J gene TRBJ2-7, with 9 bases fitting TRBD1. This CDR3 has 15 residues. Per the germline V gene, CDR1 is SEHNR and CDR2 is FQNEAQ (reference sequence). V was clipped by 5 bases and J by 3 bases; unmatched bases: 8. The CDR3 is CASSRGTGYHYEQYF. In nucleotides, the CDR3 is TGTGCCAGCAGCCGAGGGACAGGGTACCACTACGAGCAGTACTTC.

About this clone itself: The same CDR3 can be traced to other DNA sequences in this sample. The V and J genes are TRBV7-2 and TRBJ2-7, with 8 positions matching TRBD1. The V segment lost 5 bases and the J segment 2 bases; nucleotides outside the gene matches: 5. Germline V lookup: CDR1 SGHTA, CDR2 FQGNSA. This CDR3 contains 14 residues. In DNA form, the CDR3 reads TGTGCCAGCAGCCTGACAGGGGACACCTACGAGCAGTACTTC. Protein sequence: CASSLTGDTYEQYF.

As for this clone: Other DNA sequences within the sample encode an identical CDR3. The chain recombines TRBV19 with TRBJ2-7, with 9 positions matching TRBD2. There are 15 residues in the CDR3. V dropped 3 bases and J dropped 2; count of bases not matched to a gene: 5. Germline CDR1 reads LNHDA; CDR2 reads SQIVND (reference sequence). The CDR3 sequence: CASSISAGGPYEQYF. In DNA form, the CDR3 reads TGTGCCAGTAGTATTTCAGCGGGAGGCCCCTACGAGCAGTACTTC.

This chain links TRBV5-1 with TRBJ1-5, with D unclear. CDR3 length: 15 residues. The V end lost 4 bases, the J end lost 0 bases, and 11 bases lay between the germline ends. Germline CDR1 reads SGHRS; CDR2 reads YFSETQ. The CDR3 loop reads CASSPDGISNQPQHF. The DNA of the CDR3 is TGCGCCAGCAGCCCCGACGGGATTAGCAATCAGCCCCAGCATTTT. The full variable domain, with the rest looked up from reference TRBV5-1 and TRBJ1-5, is KAGVTQTPRYLIKTRGQQVTLSCSPISGHRSVSWYQQTPGQGLQFLFEYFSETQRNKGNFPGRFSGRQFSNSRSEMNVSTLELGDSALYLCASSPDGISNQPQHFGDGTRLSIL.

The V call is TRBV6-5, the J call TRBJ2-5; weak D call: TRBD1 (5 bases). V lost 2 bases to trimming and J lost 2 bases, with 9 bases between them. Per germline, CDR1 MNHEY and CDR2 SVGAGI. The CDR3 spans 14 residues. CDR3 sequence: CASSYVRDQETQYF. CDR3 nucleotides: TGTGCCAGCAGTTACGTCAGGGATCAAGAGACCCAGTACTTC.

This rearrangement joins TRBV11-3 to TRBJ2-5, with D maybe TRBD2 (5 bases). Trimming left V 0 bases short and J 5 bases short, with 10 bases between. This CDR3 comprises 14 residues. Germline V gene data show CDR1 as SGHNT and CDR2 as YENEEA. The CDR3 spells CASSLERRYETQYF. The CDR3 DNA follows: TGTGCCAGCAGCTTAGAAAGGAGGTATGAGACCCAGTACTTC.

The J gene is TRBJ1-3, the V gene TRBV6-6; 7 bases align to TRBD1. The CDR3 loop spans 14 amino acids. The germline V gene has CDR1 MNHNY and CDR2 SVGAGI (reference sequence). V was pared by 5 bases and J by 1 base, with 2 bases of the junction left unmatched. CDR3 coding DNA: TGTGCCAGCAGTGACAGGGTATCTGGAAACACCATATATTTT. Amino acid sequence: CASSDRVSGNTIYF.

J is TRBJ2-1 and V is TRBV3-1 (or the pseudogene TRBV3-2), with 9 bases lining up with TRBD2. The CDR3 runs to 13 residues. CDR1 and CDR2 (germline): LGHDT, YNNKEL (reference sequence). With V trimmed by 4 bases and J by 10 bases, 5 bases remained unmatched. CDR3 sequence (DNA): TGTGCCAGCAGCCTTGGTAGCGGGAGAGAGCAGTTCTTC. As protein: CASSLGSGREQFF.

The chain employs TRBV5-6 and TRBJ1-2; TRBD1 matches at 9 bases. Germline V CDR1 and CDR2: SGHDT, YYEEEE. V shed 3 bases, J shed 4 bases, and the junction held 7 bases outside the gene matches. The CDR3 consists of 15 residues. CDR3 residues: CASSYRTGGGYGYTF. The CDR3 DNA sequence: TGTGCCAGCAGCTACCGAACAGGGGGCGGCTATGGCTACACCTTC.

The rearrangement joins TRBV6-5 to TRBJ1-1, with D tentatively TRBD1 (5 bases). Trimming shortened V by 2 bases and J by 4 bases, and 8 bases separated the two germline ends. Germline V gene data show CDR1 as MNHEY and CDR2 as SVGAGI. The CDR3 consists of 13 residues. CDR3 region: CASSYGGATEAFF. The CDR3 bases are TGTGCCAGCAGTTACGGCGGGGCCACTGAAGCTTTCTTT.

The gene calls are TRBV2 and TRBJ2-3, with D possibly matching TRBD1 (5 bases). The V and J ends lost 6 bases and 2 bases respectively, with 9 bases between them. From germline, CDR1 is SNHLY and CDR2 FYNNEI. This CDR3 has 13 amino acids. Here the CDR3 DNA reads TGTGCCAGCAGCGACAGCCCCACAGATACGCAGTATTTT. It specifies CASSDSPTDTQYF.

This clone was recorded once. The chain recombines TRBV27 with TRBJ1-6; perhaps TRBD1 as D (5 bases). The V end lost 5 bases, the J end lost 11 bases, and 19 bases lay between the germline ends. The CDR3 spans 15 residues. Per germline, CDR1 MNHEY and CDR2 SMNVEV (reference sequence). In DNA form, the CDR3 reads TGTGCCAGCAGTACCGGACAAGTTAATTTTACACCCCTCCACTTT. Its protein product is CASSTGQVNFTPLHF.

This sequence joins TRBV28 and TRBJ1-1; D is undetermined. CDR1 and CDR2 (germline): MDHEN, SYDVKM. CDR3 length equals 16 residues. V lost 3 bases and J 0 bases, leaving 14 bases between the germline ends. In DNA form, the CDR3 reads TGTGCCAGCAGTTTGAATCGGTGGCGGCTGAACACTGAAGCTTTCTTT. Residues: CASSLNRWRLNTEAFF.

This clone has just one count. The V and J genes are TRBV5-6 and TRBJ1-6; D is possibly TRBD1 (5 bases). This CDR3 is built from 16 residues. V lost 4 bases to trimming and J lost 7 bases, with 18 bases between them. Germline values: CDR1 SGHDT, CDR2 YYEEEE. CDR3: CASSTWGRAGNSPLHF. The CDR3 DNA sequence: TGTGCCAGCAGCACGTGGGGCCGGGCAGGGAATTCACCCCTCCACTTT.

V and J are TRBV5-1 and TRBJ1-1; D remains ambiguous. The V end was cut by 0 bases, the J end by 0 bases, with 9 bases between. Germline lookup yields CDR1 SGHRS and CDR2 YFSETQ. This CDR3 has 15 residues. The CDR3 coding sequence is TGCGCCAGCAGCTTGGGGGGAGGTATGAACACTGAAGCTTTCTTT. It specifies CASSLGGGMNTEAFF.

This chain connects TRBV3-1 (or the pseudogene TRBV3-2) to TRBJ1-4, with D tentatively TRBD1 (5 bases). V was cut by 5 bases and J by 3 bases, with 13 bases left in between. Per the germline V gene, CDR1 is LGHDT and CDR2 is YNNKEL (reference sequence). The CDR3 runs 15 residues. The CDR3 sequence is CASSTNRLSNEKLFF. The DNA for the CDR3 is TGTGCCAGCAGCACAAACAGGCTATCTAATGAAAAACTGTTTTTT.

On this clone: Relative to the germline gene, one junction end is altered; a read error may explain this. The gene calls are TRBV19 and TRBJ1-5; TRBD1 matches 7 bases. In germline, CDR1 is LNHDA, CDR2 SQIVND (reference sequence). The CDR3 is 15 residues long. CDR3 in amino acids: CASRIGTVFNQPQHF. CDR3 nucleotides: TGTGCCAGTAGAATAGGGACAGTCTTCAATCAGCCCCAGCATTTT.

This chain connects TRBV5-1 to TRBJ1-1; D is ambiguous. Trimming shortened V by 2 bases and J by 1 base, and 6 bases separated the two germline ends. Looked up from germline, CDR1 is SGHRS and CDR2 is YFSETQ. This CDR3 has 13 amino acids. The chain's CDR3 is CASSFMANTEAFF. The CDR3 DNA reads as TGCGCCAGCAGCTTCATGGCGAACACTGAAGCTTTCTTT.

The chain joins TRBV5-1 to TRBJ2-7, with TRBD2 as a possible D gene (5 bases). CDR3 length: 15 amino acids. Germline values: CDR1 SGHRS, CDR2 YFSETQ. The ends were cut back, 0 bases at V and 0 bases at J, with 10 bases in the middle. As DNA, the CDR3 is TGCGCCAGCAGCTTGGGAGGGAGTAGCTCCTACGAGCAGTACTTC. Translation gives CASSLGGSSSYEQYF.

The J gene is TRBJ2-7, the V gene TRBV13; TRBD2 matches at 9 bases. The CDR3 runs 15 residues. Per the germline V gene, CDR1 is PRHDT and CDR2 is FYEKMQ (reference sequence). V was pared by 2 bases and J by 4 bases, with 6 bases of the junction left unmatched. This CDR3 reads CASSLRASGNYEQYF. The DNA of the CDR3 is TGTGCCAGCAGCTTAAGGGCTAGCGGGAATTACGAGCAGTACTTC.

For the CDR3, the DNA is TGCAGCGTCGAGGGACTAGCGGGAGAGAATGAGCAGTTCTTC. It yields the protein CSVEGLAGENEQFF. The chain carries TRBV29-1 and TRBJ2-1; 14 nucleotides match TRBD2. CDR3 length: 14 amino acids. The V gene's germline CDR1 is SQVTM and CDR2 ANQGSEA. J gave up 7 bases and V 6 bases, and 5 bases lay outside the gene matches.

This clone turned up a few times. The chain carries TRBV3-1 (or the pseudogene TRBV3-2) and TRBJ2-7; D might be TRBD2 (5 bases). The CDR3 runs 14 residues. The germline V gene has CDR1 LGHDT and CDR2 YNNKEL (reference sequence). The V and J ends lost 4 bases and 1 base respectively, with 11 bases between them. This chain's CDR3 is CASSRERKSYEQYF. The CDR3 DNA reads TGTGCCAGCAGCCGGGAGAGAAAATCCTACGAGCAGTACTTC.

The chain is built from TRBV5-4 and TRBJ2-2, with D tentatively TRBD1 (5 bases). There are 16 residues in the CDR3. V was cut by 6 bases and J by 1 base, with 16 bases left in between. Germline loops: CDR1 SGHNT, CDR2 YYREEE (reference sequence). Written as DNA, the CDR3 is TGTGCCAGCACCTATTCAGGACAAAAGAACACCGGGGAGCTGTTTTTT. This translates into CASTYSGQKNTGELFF.